This T cell receptor beta chain originates from a study of beta chain features in type 1 diabetes. Study results and limitations: Among patients with Type 1 diabetes, TCRB CDR3s were moderately but significantly shorter in every one of the four CD4+ subsets.

This clone was recorded a few times. Its antigen is undetermined. Expressed TCRB transcripts were sequenced because the entire RNA isolate underwent reverse transcription. Here immunoSEQ multiplex PCR was the method, and the copy in TCRdb shows in-frame clones only, minus some. The repertoire holds about 340,000 clones, with around 8.5% as singletons. V shed 4 bases and J shed 1 base, with 5 bases lying between them. Germline values: CDR1 SEHNR, CDR2 FQNEAQ (reference sequence). The CDR3 extends over 12 amino acids. Sequencing input: central memory CD4+ T cells from blood. The chain recombines TRBV7-9 with TRBJ2-7; D is undetermined. This receptor was taken from a man aged 25 to 40 with type 1 diabetes. DNA for the CDR3: TGTGCCAGCAGCTCCGAATCCTACGAGCAGTACTTC. This translates into CASSSESYEQYF.